The rows below give T cell receptor beta chains drawn from one sample of a study of T cell changes during pregnancy in multiple sclerosis. Measured with immunoSEQ multiplex PCR; TCRdb has only the in-frame clones, and not every one. The table records about 64,000 clones, roughly 91% of them present only once. The sample consisted of peripheral blood, taken in the second trimester of pregnancy. These receptors were obtained from a female donor in good health, enrolled as a control in a pregnancy study. Both conserved end residues are part of each CDR3. D genes are given only for firm matches. Rows may omit the clone size; those that give it use once, few, many or a size class.

clone_size: once; v_call: TRBV5-6; j_call: TRBJ1-5; d_call: TRBD1; cdr3_nt: TGTGCCAGCAGCTTGGGACAGGGAGATCGCAATCAGCCCCAGCATTTT; cdr3_aa: CASSLGQGDRNQPQHF
clone_size: .; v_call: TRBV2; j_call: TRBJ2-1; d_call: .; cdr3_nt: TGTGCCAGCAGTGAAGACAGGGGGGGCTACAATGAGCAGTTCTTC; cdr3_aa: CASSEDRGGYNEQFF
clone_size: .; v_call: TRBV10-3; j_call: TRBJ2-2; d_call: TRBD1; cdr3_nt: TGTGCCATCAGTAGACAGGGCCCCACCGGGGAGCTGTTTTTT; cdr3_aa: CAISRQGPTGELFF
clone_size: .; v_call: TRBV2; j_call: TRBJ2-1; d_call: .; cdr3_nt: TGTGCCAGCGCCCGACTTTTCGATGAGCAGTTCTTC; cdr3_aa: CASARLFDEQFF
clone_size: .; v_call: TRBV18; j_call: TRBJ2-7; d_call: .; cdr3_nt: TGTGCCAGCTCACCCAATCCCCCGACAATTTCCTACGAGCAGTACTTC; cdr3_aa: CASSPNPPTISYEQYF
clone_size: .; v_call: TRBV27; j_call: TRBJ1-1; d_call: .; cdr3_nt: TGTGCCAGCGGGGGAGGGACTGAAGCTTTCTTT; cdr3_aa: CASGGGTEAFF
clone_size: .; v_call: TRBV2; j_call: TRBJ1-2; d_call: .; cdr3_nt: TGTGCCAGCAGGTTGACACAAGGCTACACCTTC; cdr3_aa: CASRLTQGYTF
clone_size: .; v_call: TRBV13; j_call: TRBJ2-7; d_call: TRBD2; cdr3_nt: TGTGCCAGCAGCTTCGGGACTAGCGGGAGCAACGAGCAGTACTTC; cdr3_aa: CASSFGTSGSNEQYF
clone_size: few; v_call: TRBV5-4; j_call: TRBJ2-3; d_call: .; cdr3_nt: TGTGCCAGCAGCTTGGACCGAGGACTCACAGATACGCAGTATTTT; cdr3_aa: CASSLDRGLTDTQYF
clone_size: once; v_call: TRBV2; j_call: TRBJ1-1; d_call: .; cdr3_nt: TGTGCCAGCAGTGAAGCGCCGGCAGGGAACACTGAAGCTTTCTTT; cdr3_aa: CASSEAPAGNTEAFF
clone_size: .; v_call: TRBV27; j_call: TRBJ1-4; d_call: TRBD1; cdr3_nt: TGTGCCAGCAGTCCACGGACAGGTGGGGCGGAAAAACTGTTTTTT; cdr3_aa: CASSPRTGGAEKLFF
clone_size: .; v_call: TRBV5-8; j_call: TRBJ1-1; d_call: TRBD1; cdr3_nt: TGTGCCAGCAGCTCCCCGGGACAGGGGGCTGGAGCTTTCTTT; cdr3_aa: CASSSPGQGAGAFF
clone_size: .; v_call: TRBV25-1; j_call: TRBJ1-1; d_call: TRBD1; cdr3_nt: TGTGCCAGCAGTGGCCAACAGGGGGAGCGCACTGAAGCTTTCTTT; cdr3_aa: CASSGQQGERTEAFF
clone_size: .; v_call: TRBV11-2; j_call: TRBJ2-7; d_call: .; cdr3_nt: TGTGCCAGCAGCCCAGGGTACGAGCAGTACTTC; cdr3_aa: CASSPGYEQYF
clone_size: .; v_call: TRBV4-1; j_call: TRBJ2-7; d_call: .; cdr3_nt: TGCGCCAGCAGCCAAGTTTCAGGGAGGGAGCAGTACTTC; cdr3_aa: CASSQVSGREQYF
clone_size: .; v_call: TRBV2; j_call: TRBJ1-1; d_call: .; cdr3_nt: TGTGCCAGCAGATCCAGCACTGAAGCTTTCTTT; cdr3_aa: CASRSSTEAFF
clone_size: .; v_call: TRBV27; j_call: TRBJ1-1; d_call: .; cdr3_nt: TGTGCCAGCAGTCCCTACGCAAGCGGGAACACTGAAGCTTTCTTT; cdr3_aa: CASSPYASGNTEAFF
clone_size: .; v_call: TRBV28; j_call: TRBJ2-2; d_call: .; cdr3_nt: TGTGCCGGAATGACTCAGAACACCGGGGAGCTGTTTTTT; cdr3_aa: CAGMTQNTGELFF
clone_size: .; v_call: TRBV6-1; j_call: TRBJ1-2; d_call: .; cdr3_nt: .; cdr3_aa: CASSSSYGYTF
clone_size: few; v_call: TRBV6-1; j_call: TRBJ1-3; d_call: .; cdr3_nt: TGTGCCAGCAGTGAAGCTACAGGCTCTGGAAACACCATATATTTT; cdr3_aa: CASSEATGSGNTIYF
clone_size: once; v_call: TRBV5-1; j_call: TRBJ2-1; d_call: .; cdr3_nt: TGCGCCAGCAGCCCGGTCGGACTACGGAATGAGCAGTTCTTC; cdr3_aa: CASSPVGLRNEQFF
clone_size: .; v_call: TRBV2; j_call: TRBJ2-6; d_call: TRBD1; cdr3_nt: TGTGCCAGCAGAACGGGACAGGGGTCTGGGGCCAACGTCCTGACTTTC; cdr3_aa: CASRTGQGSGANVLTF
clone_size: .; v_call: TRBV28; j_call: TRBJ1-2; d_call: TRBD1; cdr3_nt: TGTGCCAGCAGTTTATTCGGGACAGGGGGAGGCTACACCTTC; cdr3_aa: CASSLFGTGGGYTF